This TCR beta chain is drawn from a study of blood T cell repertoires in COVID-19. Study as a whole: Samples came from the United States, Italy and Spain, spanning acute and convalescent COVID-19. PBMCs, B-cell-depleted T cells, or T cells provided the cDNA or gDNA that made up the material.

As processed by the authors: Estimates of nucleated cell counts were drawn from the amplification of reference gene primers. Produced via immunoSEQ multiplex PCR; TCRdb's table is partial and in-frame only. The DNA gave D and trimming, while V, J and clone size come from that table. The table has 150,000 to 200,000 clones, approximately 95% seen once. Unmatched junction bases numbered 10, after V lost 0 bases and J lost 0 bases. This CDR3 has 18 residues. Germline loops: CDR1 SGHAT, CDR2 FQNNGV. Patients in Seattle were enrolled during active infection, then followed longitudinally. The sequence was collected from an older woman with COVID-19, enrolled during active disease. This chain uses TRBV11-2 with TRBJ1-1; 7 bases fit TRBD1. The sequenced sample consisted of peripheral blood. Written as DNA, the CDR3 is TGTGCCAGCAGCTTAGATCTTCACAGGGGCGCAGTGAACACTGAAGCTTTCTTT. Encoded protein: CASSLDLHRGAVNTEAFF.